This TCR beta chain was profiled in a study of radiotherapy plus CTLA-4 blockade in lung cancer. About the research overall: About 20% of patients responded objectively, and roughly 30% achieved disease control.

Profiled with immunoSEQ multiplex PCR; TCRdb holds only in-frame clones, not every one. The table lists about 70,000 clones, more than 70% of them singletons, with about a sixth in the top ten. In regard to this clone: Its target is not known.

The germline gives CDR1 MGHDK, CDR2 SYGVNS. Trimming stripped 1 base from V and 3 bases from J, with 9 bases between. CDR3 length: 14 residues. Broader study findings: Reports state that early shifts in blood T cell clones, with interferon-beta, best predicted response.

This sequence originates from a human donor with non-small cell lung cancer whose response to radiotherapy plus ipilimumab could not be evaluated. Some clones in this sample may be carry-over from other donors' samples. V is TRBV25-1 and J is TRBJ1-1; D gene unclear. The starting material was peripheral blood, obtained from a patient treated with radiotherapy plus ipilimumab. This chain's CDR3 is CASSESFRDTEAFF. The CDR3 DNA reads as TGTGCCAGCAGTGAATCGTTCCGGGACACTGAAGCTTTCTTT.